What follows describes a single TCR beta chain. Its antigen has not been determined. The input lacks base qualities; no much larger clone sits a single base away. The CDR3 numbers 13 residues from cysteine through phenylalanine. Left in the record is the CDR3 DNA by itself, 39 bases read in frame from the first base. CDR1 and CDR2 are read off the germline V gene as MNHNS and SASEGT. Trimming removed 8 bases from V and 4 bases from J; the gene matches leave 8 bases unexplained. The sample is drawn from a study of cytomegalovirus exposure and HLA in healthy donors (dated by TCRdb to about 2017). For context, the study as a whole: According to a later analysis, the roughly 120 validation repertoires were produced on the same platform as the roughly 600 repertoires of the first cohort. The study aimed to test whether signatures of past pathogen exposure could be identified by cataloging public T cell receptors. Along with the approximately 670-subject first cohort, a separate validation cohort of over a hundred different subjects was used. To predict cytomegalovirus infection status, the study combined high-throughput TCR immunosequencing, statistical association of individual TCRs with disease status, and machine learning. Results and caveats for the whole study, not just this receptor: The authors suggested that the approach could potentially be generalized to other disease states and immunological phenotypes. A later analysis had no HLA typing for the validation cohort, so co-occurrence there was scored across all 130 or so repertoires. The classifier was reported to diagnose cytomegalovirus status with high specificity and sensitivity in both the original cohort and the validation cohort. Most TCR sequences were seen in very few donors, while some public TCRs were found in many individuals. Subsequent analysis determined that TCRs grouped into clusters in the first cohort also showed a tendency toward co-occurrence across the 90 to 150 validation repertoires, and approximately 94% of cluster scores exceeded 0. Three of the identified cytomegalovirus-associated TCR beta chains were confirmed in vitro to be specific for cytomegalovirus antigens. A total of roughly 160 TCR beta chains were listed by the study as associated with cytomegalovirus.

The library relied on the immunoSEQ multiplex PCR assay. Regarding the original processing steps: To diagnose cytomegalovirus status from the catalog of TCR beta chain sequences, a statistical classification framework was built. Held by TCRdb, this immuneACCESS table contains in-frame sequences only and omits some clones. Under half of the omission traces to an unresolved V gene where checked; the cause of the rest is unknown. V and J calls plus clone size are reproduced from that table; the DNA served to infer D and trimming. The sample table records tens of thousands of clones; roughly 84% of these occur just once. About 12% of the sample goes to the ten largest clones. Donors formed part of the validation cohort, which comprised 120 or so subjects and was distinct from the first cohort of fewer than 750 subjects.

This clonotype was obtained from a woman aged 18-29 years in good health and CMV-seropositive. Sequenced input: PBMCs. Here the chain combines TRBV6-1 and TRBJ2-7, with 7 bases aligning to TRBD1. The sequence in DNA is TGTGCCAGCGATTGGGACAGCAGATACGAGCAGTACTTC. Translated, this gives CASDWDSRYEQYF.